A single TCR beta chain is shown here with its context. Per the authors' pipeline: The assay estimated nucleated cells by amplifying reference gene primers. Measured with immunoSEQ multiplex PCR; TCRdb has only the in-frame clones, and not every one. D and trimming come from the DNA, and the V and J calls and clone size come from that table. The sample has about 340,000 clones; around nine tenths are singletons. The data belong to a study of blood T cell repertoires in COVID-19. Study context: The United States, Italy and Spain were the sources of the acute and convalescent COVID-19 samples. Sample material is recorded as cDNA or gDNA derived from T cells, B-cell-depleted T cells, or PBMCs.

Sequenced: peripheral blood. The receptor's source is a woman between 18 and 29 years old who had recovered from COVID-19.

DNA of the CDR3: TGTGCCAGCAGCTTAGATACTAACACTGAAGCTTTCTTT. It yields the protein CASSLDTNTEAFF. This sequence joins TRBV7-7 and TRBJ1-1; D remains ambiguous. Germline lookup yields CDR1 SSHAT and CDR2 FNYEAQ (reference sequence). V gave up 1 base and J gave up 2 bases, with 5 bases separating them. The CDR3 runs to 13 residues.